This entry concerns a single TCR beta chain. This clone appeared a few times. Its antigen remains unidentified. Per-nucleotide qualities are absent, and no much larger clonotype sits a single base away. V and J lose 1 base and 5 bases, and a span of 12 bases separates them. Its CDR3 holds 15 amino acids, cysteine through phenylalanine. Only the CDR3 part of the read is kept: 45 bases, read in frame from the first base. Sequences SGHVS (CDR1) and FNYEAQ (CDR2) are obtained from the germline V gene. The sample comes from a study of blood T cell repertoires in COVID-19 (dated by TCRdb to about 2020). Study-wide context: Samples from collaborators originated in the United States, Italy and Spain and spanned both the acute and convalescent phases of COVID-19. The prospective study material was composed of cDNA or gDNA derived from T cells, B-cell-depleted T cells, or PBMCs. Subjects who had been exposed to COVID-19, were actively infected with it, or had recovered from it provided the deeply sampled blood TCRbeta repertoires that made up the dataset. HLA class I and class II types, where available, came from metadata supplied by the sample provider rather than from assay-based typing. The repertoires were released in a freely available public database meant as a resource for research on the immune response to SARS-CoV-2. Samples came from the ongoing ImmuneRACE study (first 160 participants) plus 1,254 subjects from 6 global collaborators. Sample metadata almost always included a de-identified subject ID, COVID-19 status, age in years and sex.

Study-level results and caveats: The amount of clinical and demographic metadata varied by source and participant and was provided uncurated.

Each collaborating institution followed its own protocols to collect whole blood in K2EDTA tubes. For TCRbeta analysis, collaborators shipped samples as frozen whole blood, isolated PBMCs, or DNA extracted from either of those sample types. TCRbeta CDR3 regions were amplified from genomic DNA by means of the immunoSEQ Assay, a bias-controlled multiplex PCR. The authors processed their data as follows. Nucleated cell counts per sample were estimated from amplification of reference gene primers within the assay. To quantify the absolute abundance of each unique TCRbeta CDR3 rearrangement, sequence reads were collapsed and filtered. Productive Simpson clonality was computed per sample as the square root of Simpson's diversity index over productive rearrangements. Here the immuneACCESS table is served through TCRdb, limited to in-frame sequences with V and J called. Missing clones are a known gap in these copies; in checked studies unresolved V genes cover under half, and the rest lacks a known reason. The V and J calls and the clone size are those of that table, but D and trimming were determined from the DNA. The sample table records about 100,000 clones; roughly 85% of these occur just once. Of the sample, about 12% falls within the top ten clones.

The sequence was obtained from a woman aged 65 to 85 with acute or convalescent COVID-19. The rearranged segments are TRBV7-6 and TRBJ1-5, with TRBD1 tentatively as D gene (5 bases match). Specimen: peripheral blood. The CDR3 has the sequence CASSLGSGPYQPQHF. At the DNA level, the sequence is TGTGCCAGCAGCTTAGGGTCAGGGCCGTATCAGCCCCAGCATTTT.